This T cell receptor (beta chain) is from a study of identical twins. In this sample, this clonotype turned up many times. CDR3 size: 14 residues. Trimming took off 7 bases at V and 5 bases at J, with 21 bases between the two ends. Germline CDR1 SQVTM, CDR2 ANQGSEA. Unique molecular identifiers were present on the cDNA, which also gained a universal primer site by template switching. TCRdb reanalysed the 5' RACE reads using MiXCR and keeps one entry per CDR3 protein. Of fewer than 550,000 distinct CDR3 sequences detected, 13% to 15% appear once; the ten largest clones hold roughly 0.4%. In addition, the sample was reused for a study of yellow fever vaccine responses in identical twins.

The clonotype comes from a young woman in good health. The source material was CD4+ T cells sorted from blood. The chain recombines TRBV29-1 with TRBJ2-7; tentative D call: TRBD1 (6 bases). CDR3 protein: CSARTQQGAHEQYF. As DNA, the CDR3 is TGCAGCGCAAGAACGCAACAGGGTGCCCACGAGCAGTACTTC.